This entry features one T cell receptor beta chain sequence. Its antigen is unidentified. The data are from a study of CD8+CD57+ T cells in acquired aplastic anemia. Genomic DNA constituted the template upon which TCR beta VDJ and CDR3 profiling was performed. TCRdb reprocessed the reads with MiXCR, giving one entry per CDR3 protein. The sample records around 180,000 distinct CDR3 sequences, 63% being singletons. Study outcomes and limitations: Patients shared 25 to 35 CD8+ CDR3 sequences with controls.

The germline gives CDR1 DFQATT, CDR2 SNEGSKA (reference sequence). This CDR3 contains 9 residues. The material sequenced was sorted CD4+, CD8+, or CD8+CD57+ T cells (not recorded which) from PBMCs. This chain links TRBV20-1 with TRBJ2-5; D call uncertain. The origin of this receptor is a human donor in good health. DNA of the CDR3: TGCAGCGTCGCGGAGACCCAGTACTTC. It encodes CSVAETQYF.